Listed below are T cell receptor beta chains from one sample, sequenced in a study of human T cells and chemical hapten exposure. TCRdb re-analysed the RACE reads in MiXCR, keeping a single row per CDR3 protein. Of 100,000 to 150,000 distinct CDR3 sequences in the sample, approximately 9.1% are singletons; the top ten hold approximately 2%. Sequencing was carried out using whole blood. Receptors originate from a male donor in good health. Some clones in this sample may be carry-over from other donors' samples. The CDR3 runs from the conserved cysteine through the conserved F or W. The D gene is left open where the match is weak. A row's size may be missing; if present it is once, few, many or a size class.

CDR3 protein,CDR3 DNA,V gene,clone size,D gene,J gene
CASSFLTAMGYTF,TGTGCCAGCAGCTTCCTGACAGCTATGGGCTACACCTTC,TRBV7-9,-,-,TRBJ1-2
CSAAGQGAAYNEQFF,TGCAGTGCCGCAGGACAGGGGGCGGCCTACAATGAGCAGTTCTTC,TRBV20-1,-,TRBD1,TRBJ2-1
CAISESGRSYNSPLHF,TGTGCCATCAGTGAGTCAGGGAGGTCCTATAATTCACCCCTCCACTTT,TRBV10-3,many,-,TRBJ1-6
CASSEDPRRSTPQYF,TGTGCCAGCAGCGAGGACCCAAGGAGGTCTACGCCGCAGTACTTC,TRBV9,many,-,TRBJ2-7
CASSHRQTGNQPQHF,TGCGCCAGCAGCCACCGCCAGACAGGGAACCAGCCCCAGCATTTT,TRBV4-1,many,TRBD1,TRBJ1-5
CASSHRLSYEQYF,TGTGCCAGCAGTCACAGGTTATCCTACGAGCAGTACTTC,TRBV3-1,many,-,TRBJ2-7
CASSLGGRNSGANVLTF,TGTGCCAGCAGCTTAGGGGGTAGGAACTCTGGGGCCAACGTCCTGACTTTC,TRBV7-9,few,-,TRBJ2-6
CSASSGKDQPQHF,TGCAGTGCTAGCTCAGGGAAAGATCAGCCCCAGCATTTT,TRBV20-1,-,-,TRBJ1-5
CSVEVTGLDSYEQYF,TGCAGCGTTGAAGTCACGGGACTAGACTCGTACGAGCAGTACTTC,TRBV29-1,few,TRBD2,TRBJ2-7
CASRSYRGGEAFF,TGTGCCAGCAGGTCATACAGGGGGGGTGAAGCTTTCTTT,TRBV12-3/TRBV12-4,many,TRBD1,TRBJ1-1
CAIYRDPTDTQYF,TGCGCCATCTACAGGGACCCCACAGATACGCAGTATTTT,TRBV10-2,few,-,TRBJ2-3
CASSHRQRASGETQYF,TGTGCCAGCAGTCACCGACAGCGGGCTTCGGGAGAGACCCAGTACTTC,TRBV6-2/TRBV6-3,many,-,TRBJ2-5
CSARDGASGSPSEQYF,TGCAGTGCTAGAGATGGCGCTAGCGGGAGCCCCTCCGAGCAGTACTTC,TRBV20-1,-,TRBD2,TRBJ2-7
CAISGTDNYGYTF,TGTGCCATCAGTGGGACAGATAACTATGGCTACACCTTC,TRBV10-3,-,-,TRBJ1-2
CSAELGDREPGLAPKKQFF,TGCAGTGCTGAGCTCGGCGACAGGGAACCGGGACTAGCCCCAAAAAAGCAGTTCTTC,TRBV20-1,many,TRBD2,TRBJ2-1
CASSRDRSNEKLFF,TGTGCCAGCAGTAGGGACAGGTCTAATGAAAAACTGTTTTTT,TRBV27,many,TRBD1,TRBJ1-4
CASSFLAQYEQYF,TGTGCCAGCAGTTTCCTAGCGCAGTACGAGCAGTACTTC,TRBV12-3/TRBV12-4,many,-,TRBJ2-7
CASSQDTGDGGEQYF,TGCGCCAGCAGCCAAGACACCGGGGATGGAGGCGAGCAGTACTTC,TRBV4-3,-,-,TRBJ2-7
CASSLKSGGSEQFF,TGCGCCAGCAGCCTGAAGAGCGGGGGCAGTGAGCAGTTCTTC,TRBV5-1,many,TRBD2,TRBJ2-1
CASSPPPGPNSPLHF,TGTGCCAGCTCACCACCTCCGGGACCTAATTCACCCCTCCACTTT,TRBV18,many,-,TRBJ1-6
CASSDRRMHQTQYF,TGTGCCAGCAGCGACAGGAGGATGCATCAGACCCAGTACTTC,TRBV12-3/TRBV12-4,-,-,TRBJ2-5
CASTKTTGLNTDTQYF,TGTGCCAGCACCAAAACGACAGGACTTAACACAGATACGCAGTATTTT,TRBV2,few,-,TRBJ2-3
CASSLSWGGETQYF,TGTGCCAGCAGTTTATCCTGGGGAGGAGAGACCCAGTACTTC,TRBV27,few,-,TRBJ2-5
CSVSDISGANVLTF,TGCAGCGTTTCAGATATCTCTGGGGCCAACGTCCTGACTTTC,TRBV29-1,-,-,TRBJ2-6
CASSPLEVGGGGTGELFF,TGTGCCAGCTCACCGCTCGAAGTCGGGGGCGGTGGTACCGGGGAGCTGTTTTTT,TRBV18,few,-,TRBJ2-2
CASSQYQGSSYEQYF,TGCGCCAGCAGCCAGTATCAGGGGAGCTCCTACGAGCAGTACTTC,TRBV4-1,few,-,TRBJ2-7
CASGLEGEDEQFF,TGTGCCAGCGGACTAGAGGGGGAGGATGAGCAGTTCTTC,TRBV7-9,few,-,TRBJ2-1
CSVGQDLNSPLHF,TGCAGCGTTGGTCAGGACCTTAATTCACCCCTCCACTTT,TRBV29-1,many,-,TRBJ1-6
CASSLPPGDSRPSYEQYF,TGTGCCAGCAGCTTACCGCCCGGTGACAGCCGACCCTCCTACGAGCAGTACTTC,TRBV7-6,-,-,TRBJ2-7
CASSLVTGSSGNTIYF,TGTGCCAGCAGCTTAGTGACAGGGAGCTCTGGAAACACCATATATTTT,TRBV11-2,many,TRBD1,TRBJ1-3
CASSESAGETQYF,TGCGCCAGCAGTGAATCGGCTGGGGAGACCCAGTACTTC,TRBV10-2,-,-,TRBJ2-5
CASSSTMPSGYEQYF,TGTGCCAGCAGCTCGACTATGCCCTCCGGGTACGAGCAGTACTTC,TRBV7-9,-,-,TRBJ2-7
CSVTLTAYGYTF,TGCAGCGTCACCCTCACAGCCTATGGCTACACCTTC,TRBV29-1,few,-,TRBJ1-2
CASSLLWGTDEKLFF,TGTGCCAGCAGCTTATTGTGGGGGACAGATGAAAAACTGTTTTTT,TRBV7-6,-,TRBD1,TRBJ1-4
CASSLVVSQETQYF,TGTGCCAGCAGCTTAGTAGTTAGCCAAGAGACCCAGTACTTC,TRBV11-2,-,-,TRBJ2-5
CASSQEEGRTEAFF,TGCGCCAGCAGCCAAGAGGAAGGGAGGACTGAAGCTTTCTTT,TRBV4-3,-,-,TRBJ1-1
CASSRAGRGELFF,TGTGCCAGCAGCCGGGCGGGGCGTGGGGAGCTGTTTTTT,TRBV6-5,-,-,TRBJ2-2
CASSLNSAGGLETQYF,TGTGCCAGCAGCTTAAACTCAGCGGGGGGGCTGGAGACCCAGTACTTC,TRBV7-3,-,TRBD2,TRBJ2-5
CASRSRAAGGSGQHNEQFF,TGTGCAAGTCGCTCTAGAGCTGCGGGAGGTTCCGGACAACACAATGAGCAGTTCTTC,TRBV12-2,-,-,TRBJ2-1
CASSQPAQGFGDEQYF,TGTGCCAGCAGCCAACCCGCTCAGGGGTTTGGAGACGAGCAGTACTTC,TRBV11-2,-,-,TRBJ2-7
CSARGTVTYEQYF,TGCAGTGCTAGAGGGACGGTAACCTACGAGCAGTACTTC,TRBV20-1,-,-,TRBJ2-7
CAIRAGGQGNSPLHF,TGTGCCATCAGGGCAGGGGGACAGGGGAATTCACCCCTCCACTTT,TRBV10-3,few,TRBD1,TRBJ1-6
CASSQDITVYEQYF,TGTGCCAGCAGCCAAGATATAACAGTATACGAGCAGTACTTC,TRBV4-2,-,-,TRBJ2-7
CSAEKGSRGRSEAFF,TGCAGCGCCGAGAAAGGGTCGCGGGGTCGGTCGGAAGCTTTCTTT,TRBV29-1,few,-,TRBJ1-1
CASSQESQTQETQYF,TGCGCCAGCAGCCAAGAGTCCCAAACTCAAGAGACCCAGTACTTC,TRBV4-1,few,-,TRBJ2-5
CSAPPGRRTETQYF,TGCAGTGCTCCCCCCGGCCGGAGGACGGAGACCCAGTACTTC,TRBV20-1,many,-,TRBJ2-5
CASSPGQGGSGTEAFF,TGTGCCAGCTCACCCGGACAGGGAGGGAGCGGGACTGAAGCTTTCTTT,TRBV18,-,TRBD1,TRBJ1-1
CASSLELADSYNEQFF,TGTGCCAGCAGCTTAGAACTAGCGGACTCCTACAATGAGCAGTTCTTC,TRBV5-5,-,TRBD2,TRBJ2-1
CASGPGQGLSGELFF,TGTGCTAGTGGTCCGGGACAGGGTTTATCCGGGGAGCTGTTTTTT,TRBV12-5,-,TRBD1,TRBJ2-2
CASIAVGKNTEAFF,TGTGCCAGCATCGCCGTCGGAAAAAACACTGAAGCTTTCTTT,TRBV9,-,-,TRBJ1-1
CASSEVAGGEKLFF,TGTGCCAGCAGTGAAGTTGCAGGAGGCGAAAAACTGTTTTTT,TRBV6-1,-,-,TRBJ1-4
CASSYEEVGGVYSYEQYF,TGTGCCAGCAGTTACGAAGAGGTCGGCGGGGTCTACTCCTACGAGCAGTACTTC,TRBV6-5,-,-,TRBJ2-7